This TCR beta chain was recorded in a study of response to subunit inactivated influenza vaccine (dated by TCRdb to 2016 to 2018). With respect to the entire study: Deep quantitative T cell receptor repertoire profiling was used in the study to track responses to a trivalent subunit inactivated influenza vaccine. Overall study results and their limits: The authors suggested that each seasonal influenza vaccination may recruit only a limited number of new T cells.

CDR1 and CDR2 are drawn from the germline V gene: MDHEN, SYDVKM. V and J lose 8 bases and 0 bases, and a span of 17 bases separates them. The CDR3 spans 15 residues, from the cysteine through the phenylalanine. Solely the CDR3 DNA is kept, with 45 bases framed from the first base. The method was RT-PCR. The reads were generated on an Illumina HiSeq 2500. The public sequencing data were trimmed at Q25 with fastp and processed into clonotypes with MiXCR by TCRdb, which kept only in-frame beta chains. Under each unique CDR3 protein, matching rows form one entry showing the most common genes and DNA. For this sample there are hundreds of thousands of distinct CDR3 sequences; approximately 12% appear just once. Roughly 10% of the sample lies in the top ten. The table lists this clonotype with a few counts. The target of this receptor is not known. Per-nucleotide qualities are absent, and no much larger clonotype sits a single base away.

The TCR sequence derives from a man aged 50 to 60 who received an inactivated influenza vaccine. Donor details come from another sample of the same person, matched by shared clones. The sequencing here drew on PBMCs from blood, taken on the day of vaccination. The rearranged chain carries TRBV28 and TRBJ2-7, with TRBD1 tentatively as D gene (5 bases match). The nucleotide sequence is TGTGCCAGCCGCCGCTCGCAGGGTAGCTCCTACGAGCAGTACTTC. Its amino acids are CASRRSQGSSYEQYF.